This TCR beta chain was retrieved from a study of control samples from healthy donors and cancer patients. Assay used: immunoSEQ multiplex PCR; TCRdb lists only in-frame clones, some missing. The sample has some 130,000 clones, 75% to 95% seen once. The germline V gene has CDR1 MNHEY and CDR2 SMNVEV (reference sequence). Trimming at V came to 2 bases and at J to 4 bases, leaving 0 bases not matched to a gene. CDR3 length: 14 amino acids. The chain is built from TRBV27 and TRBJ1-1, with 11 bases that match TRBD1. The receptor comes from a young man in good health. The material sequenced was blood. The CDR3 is CASSLGQGATEAFF. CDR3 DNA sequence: TGTGCCAGCAGTTTAGGACAGGGGGCCACTGAAGCTTTCTTT.